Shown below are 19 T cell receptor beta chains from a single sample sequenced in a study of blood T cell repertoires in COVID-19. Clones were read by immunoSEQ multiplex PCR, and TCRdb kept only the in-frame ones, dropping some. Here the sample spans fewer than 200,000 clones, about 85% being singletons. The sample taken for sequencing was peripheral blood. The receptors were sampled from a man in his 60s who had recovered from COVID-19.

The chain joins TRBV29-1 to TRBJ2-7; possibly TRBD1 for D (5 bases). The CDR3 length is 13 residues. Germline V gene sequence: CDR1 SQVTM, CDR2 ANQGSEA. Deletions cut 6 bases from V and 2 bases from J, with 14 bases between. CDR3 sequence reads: CSVYTGSTYEQYF. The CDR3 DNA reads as TGCAGCGTGTATACAGGTTCTACCTACGAGCAGTACTTC.

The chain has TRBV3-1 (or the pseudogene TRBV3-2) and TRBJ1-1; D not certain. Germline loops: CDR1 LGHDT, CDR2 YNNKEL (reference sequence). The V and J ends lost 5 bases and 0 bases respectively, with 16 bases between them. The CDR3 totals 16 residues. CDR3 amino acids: CASSDSPISMNTEAFF. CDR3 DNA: TGTGCCAGCAGCGACTCCCCCATCTCCATGAACACTGAAGCTTTCTTT.

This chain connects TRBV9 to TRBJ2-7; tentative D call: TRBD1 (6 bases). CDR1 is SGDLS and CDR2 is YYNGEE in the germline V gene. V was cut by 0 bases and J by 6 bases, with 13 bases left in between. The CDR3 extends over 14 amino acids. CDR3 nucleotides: TGTGCCAGCAGCGTAGCCCAAGGACAGACCGAGCAGTACTTC. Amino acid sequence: CASSVAQGQTEQYF.

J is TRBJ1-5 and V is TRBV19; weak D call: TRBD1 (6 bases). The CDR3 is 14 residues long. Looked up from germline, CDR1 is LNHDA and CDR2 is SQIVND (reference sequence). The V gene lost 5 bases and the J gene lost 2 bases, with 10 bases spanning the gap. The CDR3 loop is CASSQTGGNQPQHF. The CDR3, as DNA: TGTGCCAGTAGTCAGACAGGAGGCAATCAGCCCCAGCATTTT. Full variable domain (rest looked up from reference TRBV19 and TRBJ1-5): DGGITQSPKYLFRKEGQNVTLSCEQNLNHDAMYWYRQDPGQGLRLIYYSQIVNDFQKGDIAEGYSVSREKKESFPLTVTSAQKNPTAFYLCASSQTGGNQPQHFGDGTRLSIL.

The CDR3 sequence is CASSSQGSGNTIYF. DNA for the CDR3: TGTGCCAGCAGTTCACAGGGAAGCGGAAACACCATATATTTT. The chain has TRBV6-5 and TRBJ1-3, with D possibly being TRBD1 (6 bases). Trimming removed 4 bases at V and 4 bases at J, with 11 bases between. The CDR3 is 14 residues long. Germline CDR1 and CDR2: MNHEY and SVGAGI.

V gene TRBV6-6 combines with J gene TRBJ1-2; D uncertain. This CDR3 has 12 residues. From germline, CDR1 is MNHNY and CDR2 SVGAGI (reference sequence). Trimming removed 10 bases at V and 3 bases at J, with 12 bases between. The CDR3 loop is CATFDHYYGYTF. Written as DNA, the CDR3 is TGTGCCACATTTGATCACTACTATGGCTACACCTTC.

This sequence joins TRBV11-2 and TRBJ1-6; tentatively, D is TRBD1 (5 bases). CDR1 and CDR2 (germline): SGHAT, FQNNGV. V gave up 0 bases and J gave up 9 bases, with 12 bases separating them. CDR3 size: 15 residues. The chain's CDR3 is CASSLEQGYRSPLHF. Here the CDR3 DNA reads TGTGCCAGCAGCTTAGAGCAGGGCTACCGTTCACCCCTCCACTTT.

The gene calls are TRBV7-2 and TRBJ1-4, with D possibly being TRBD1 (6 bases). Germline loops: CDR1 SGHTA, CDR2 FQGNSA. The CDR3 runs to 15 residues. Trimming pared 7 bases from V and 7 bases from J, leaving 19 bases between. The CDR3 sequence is CASKLGGREGEKLFF. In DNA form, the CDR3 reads TGTGCCAGCAAATTGGGGGGGCGCGAGGGTGAAAAACTGTTTTTT.

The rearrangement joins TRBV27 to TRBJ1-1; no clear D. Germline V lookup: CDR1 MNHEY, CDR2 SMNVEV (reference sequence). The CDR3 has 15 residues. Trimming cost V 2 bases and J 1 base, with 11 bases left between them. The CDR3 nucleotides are TGTGCCAGCAGTTTACTCGGGCGGGCGAACACTGAAGCTTTCTTT. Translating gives CASSLLGRANTEAFF.

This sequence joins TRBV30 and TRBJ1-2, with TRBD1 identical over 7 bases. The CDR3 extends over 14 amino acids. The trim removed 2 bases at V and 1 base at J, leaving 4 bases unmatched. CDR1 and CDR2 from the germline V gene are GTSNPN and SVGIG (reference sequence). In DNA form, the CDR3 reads TGTGCCTGGAGTCCACAGGGGCGTAACTATGGCTACACCTTC. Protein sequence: CAWSPQGRNYGYTF.

The CDR3 loop is CASRRGAPYEQYF. The CDR3 DNA follows: TGTGCCAGCAGGCGGGGGGCCCCCTACGAGCAGTACTTC. The chain uses TRBV12-3 or TRBV12-4 and TRBJ2-7; 8 bases are shared with TRBD2. The J segment lost 2 bases and the V segment lost 6 bases, leaving 3 bases of the junction unmatched. CDR3 length: 13 amino acids.

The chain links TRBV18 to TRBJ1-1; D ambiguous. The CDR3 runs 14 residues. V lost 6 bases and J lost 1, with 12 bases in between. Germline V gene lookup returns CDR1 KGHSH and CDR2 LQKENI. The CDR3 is CASSQAPENTEAFF. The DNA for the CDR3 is TGTGCCAGCTCCCAGGCCCCTGAGAACACTGAAGCTTTCTTT.

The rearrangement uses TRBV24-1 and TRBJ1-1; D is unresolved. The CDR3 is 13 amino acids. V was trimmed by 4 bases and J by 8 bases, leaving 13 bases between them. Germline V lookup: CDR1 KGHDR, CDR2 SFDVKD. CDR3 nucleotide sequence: TGTGCCACCAGTGAGCCAACTTCACCAGAAGCTTTCTTT. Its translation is CATSEPTSPEAFF.

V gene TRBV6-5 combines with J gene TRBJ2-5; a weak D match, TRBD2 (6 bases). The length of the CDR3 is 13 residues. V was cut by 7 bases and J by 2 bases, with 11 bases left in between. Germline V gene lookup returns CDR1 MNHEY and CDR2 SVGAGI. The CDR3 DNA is TGTGCCAGCACCCGCGGGATGCAAGAGACCCAGTACTTC. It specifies CASTRGMQETQYF.

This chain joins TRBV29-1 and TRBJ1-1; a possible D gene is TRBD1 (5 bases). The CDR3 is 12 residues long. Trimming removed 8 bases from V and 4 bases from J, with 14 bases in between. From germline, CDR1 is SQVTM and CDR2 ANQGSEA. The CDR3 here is CSTTQGSTEAFF. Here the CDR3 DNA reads TGCAGCACCACCCAGGGATCCACTGAAGCTTTCTTT.

CDR3 in DNA: TGTGCCAGCAGTGGAGACAGTCGTAACACTGAAGCTTTCTTT. Its translation is CASSGDSRNTEAFF. The J gene is TRBJ1-1, the V gene TRBV2, with D perhaps TRBD1 (5 bases). V lost 4 bases, J lost 2 bases, and 11 bases lay in between. From germline, CDR1 is SNHLY and CDR2 FYNNEI. There are 14 residues in the CDR3.

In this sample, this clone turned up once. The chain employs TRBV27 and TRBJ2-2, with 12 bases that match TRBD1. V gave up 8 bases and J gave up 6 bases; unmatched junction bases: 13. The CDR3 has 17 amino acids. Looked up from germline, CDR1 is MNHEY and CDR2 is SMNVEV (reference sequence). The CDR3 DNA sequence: TGTGCCAGCTCCTCGTGGGGGACAGGGGGCGTTCCCGGGGAGCTGTTTTTT. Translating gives CASSSWGTGGVPGELFF.

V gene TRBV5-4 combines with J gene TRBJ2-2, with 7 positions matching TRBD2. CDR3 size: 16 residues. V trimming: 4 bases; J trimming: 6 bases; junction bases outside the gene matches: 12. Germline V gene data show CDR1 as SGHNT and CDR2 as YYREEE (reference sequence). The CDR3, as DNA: TGTGCCAGCAGCCCACCGCGGGGGAACGGTGCCGGGGAGCTGTTTTTT. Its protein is CASSPPRGNGAGELFF.

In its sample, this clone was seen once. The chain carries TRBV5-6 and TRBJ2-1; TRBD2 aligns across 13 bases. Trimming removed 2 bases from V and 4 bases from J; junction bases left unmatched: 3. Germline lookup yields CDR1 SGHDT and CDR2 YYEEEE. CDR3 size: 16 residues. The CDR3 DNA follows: TGTGCCAGCAGCTTCACTAGCGGGGGGGCGTACAATGAGCAGTTCTTC. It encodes CASSFTSGGAYNEQFF.